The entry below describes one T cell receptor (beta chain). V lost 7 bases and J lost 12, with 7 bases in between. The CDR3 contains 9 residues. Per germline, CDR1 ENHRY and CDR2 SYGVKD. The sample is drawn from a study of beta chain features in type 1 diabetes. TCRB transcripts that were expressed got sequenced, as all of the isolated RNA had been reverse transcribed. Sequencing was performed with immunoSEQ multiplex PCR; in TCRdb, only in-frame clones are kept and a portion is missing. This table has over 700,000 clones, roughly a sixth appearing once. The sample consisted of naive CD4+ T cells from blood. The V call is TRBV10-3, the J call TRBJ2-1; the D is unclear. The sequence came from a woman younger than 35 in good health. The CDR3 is CAIMRGQFF. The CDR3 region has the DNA TGTGCCATCATGAGAGGGCAGTTCTTC.